Listed below are T cell receptor beta chains from one sample, sequenced in a study of vaccination and CD4 T cells after COVID-19. MiXCR was run by TCRdb on the PCR reads, yielding one entry per CDR3 protein. The sample holds 15,000 to 25,000 distinct CDR3 sequences, less than 55% seen once. Their antigens are not known. Sequencing was performed on CD4+ T cells from blood, cultured in vitro. The receptors shown here come from a human donor who had recovered from COVID-19. Each CDR3 is given with its conserved first and last residue. The D gene is left open where the match is weak. A clone size is listed for some rows: how often the clone was seen (once, few, many), or a class if it is expanded.

v_gene,abundance,d_gene,j_gene,CDR3nt,CDR3aa
TRBV27,few,NA,TRBJ2-5,TGTGCCAGCAGGCCCCTGACCGTCCAGGAGACCCAGTACTTC,CASRPLTVQETQYF
TRBV6-2/TRBV6-3,NA,TRBD1,TRBJ1-3,TGTGCCAGCAGGCGAACAGGGGCCAGCTCTGGAAACACCATATATTTT,CASRRTGASSGNTIYF
TRBV2,NA,TRBD1,TRBJ2-3,TGTGCCAGCAGTGAGTGGGACAGGGCTCTGGATACGCAGTATTTT,CASSEWDRALDTQYF
TRBV6-4,NA,NA,TRBJ2-5,TGTGCCGGCAGCCCCGGACCCCGAGAGACCCAGTACTTC,CAGSPGPRETQYF
TRBV29-1,NA,TRBD1,TRBJ2-3,TGCAGCGTTGAGGGACAGAGTTCTAGCACAGATACGCAGTATTTT,CSVEGQSSSTDTQYF
TRBV27,NA,TRBD1,TRBJ1-2,TGTGCCAGCAGCGCCGGACAGGGGAGGCAGGGCTACACCTTC,CASSAGQGRQGYTF
TRBV20-1,NA,NA,TRBJ2-3,TGCAGTGCTAGAATGGGAGTCCCAGATACGCAGTATTTT,CSARMGVPDTQYF
TRBV28,NA,TRBD1,TRBJ2-7,TGTGCCAGCAGTTTAGGGACAGTAGTCTACGAGCAGTACTTC,CASSLGTVVYEQYF
TRBV20-1,few,TRBD1,TRBJ2-7,TGCAGTGCTAGAGATTTCCAGGGGGCGTACGAGCAGTACTTC,CSARDFQGAYEQYF
TRBV19,few,NA,TRBJ1-5,TGTGCCAGTAGTCCCCGCCCGAGCGATCAGCCCCAGCATTTT,CASSPRPSDQPQHF
TRBV5-1,NA,TRBD1,TRBJ1-6,TGCGCCAGCAGCTTCGGGGAAGCAGGGGGTTCACCCCTCCACTTT,CASSFGEAGGSPLHF
TRBV4-1,few,TRBD1,TRBJ1-2,TGCGCCAGCAGCGAACAGGGGAACTATGGCTACACCTTC,CASSEQGNYGYTF
TRBV10-3,few,TRBD1,TRBJ1-5,TGTGCCATCAGTGAGTCAGGGACAGCCCAACAGCCCCAGCATTTT,CAISESGTAQQPQHF
TRBV20-1,NA,NA,TRBJ2-2,TGCAGTGCTCCGAATCCAGGGGACTACACCGGGGAGCTGTTTTTT,CSAPNPGDYTGELFF
TRBV18,NA,NA,TRBJ1-1,TGTGCCAGCTCACCAACTTACGGACAAGTAAACACTGAAGCTTTCTTT,CASSPTYGQVNTEAFF
TRBV10-2,NA,NA,TRBJ2-5,TGCGCCAGCACCGAAACCCCGGAGACCCAGTACTTC,CASTETPETQYF
TRBV20-1,few,NA,TRBJ2-4,TGCAGTGCTAAAGGGGTATCCAAAAACATTCAGTACTTC,CSAKGVSKNIQYF
TRBV4-3,few,NA,TRBJ1-6,TGCGCCAGCAGCCAAGTACTCTTTAGCGGGAATTCACCCCTCCACTTT,CASSQVLFSGNSPLHF
TRBV29-1,once,NA,TRBJ1-2,TGCAGCGTTGATCGCTCGCTTAATGGCTACACCTTC,CSVDRSLNGYTF
TRBV20-1,few,NA,TRBJ1-5,TGCAGTGCTAGTACGACACATAGCAATCAGCCCCAGCATTTT,CSASTTHSNQPQHF
TRBV5-1,NA,NA,TRBJ1-1,TGCGCCAGCAGCTCCCAGGGTTACTCGAACACTGAAGCTTTCTTT,CASSSQGYSNTEAFF
TRBV7-9,few,NA,TRBJ1-2,TGTGCCAGCAGCCCCGAGGGGGTCTATGGCTACACCTTC,CASSPEGVYGYTF
TRBV6-1,few,NA,TRBJ1-3,TGTGCCAGCGGGACCCAGCAGGGAAACACCATATATTTT,CASGTQQGNTIYF
TRBV20-1,NA,NA,TRBJ2-1,TGCAGTGCTAGGACAGTCGTCTCCTACAATGAGCAGTTCTTC,CSARTVVSYNEQFF
TRBV2,NA,NA,TRBJ2-5,TGTGCCAGCAGTGAATCGCCAGGTCAGGGGGAGACCCAGTACTTC,CASSESPGQGETQYF
TRBV27,few,NA,TRBJ2-3,TGTGCCAGCAGTTATCGGGAGAGGGATACGCAGTATTTT,CASSYRERDTQYF
TRBV4-3,NA,TRBD2,TRBJ2-1,TGCGCCAGCAGCCAAGAGGGTGGGAGGGCTCGAAATGAGCAGTTCTTC,CASSQEGGRARNEQFF
TRBV19,NA,TRBD1,TRBJ2-1,TGTGCCAGTAGTGTGGACAGGTTTGATGAGCAGTTCTTC,CASSVDRFDEQFF
TRBV28,NA,NA,TRBJ2-5,TGTGCCAGCAGTTCTTCCCTAGAGACCCAGTACTTC,CASSSSLETQYF
TRBV10-1,NA,NA,TRBJ2-3,TGCGCCAGCAGTCCAGAGCGGGCCAACACAGATACGCAGTATTTT,CASSPERANTDTQYF
TRBV20-1,medium-sized,NA,TRBJ1-5,TGCAGTGCTGGGGGGGGCGCTTATAGCAATCAGCCCCAGCATTTT,CSAGGGAYSNQPQHF
TRBV5-1,once,NA,TRBJ2-7,TGCGCCAGCAGCGGGGGGACCTCTCCTGGATCTAGGGAGTACTTC,CASSGGTSPGSREYF
TRBV7-6,NA,NA,TRBJ1-1,TGTGCCAGCAGCTTAGGGTTTACTCTACACGGGCGGAACACTGAAGCTTTCTTT,CASSLGFTLHGRNTEAFF
TRBV20-1,few,NA,TRBJ1-3,TGCAGTGTACTAATCCCACGGTTCTCTGGAAACACCATATATTTT,CSVLIPRFSGNTIYF
TRBV25-1,NA,TRBD1,TRBJ2-7,TGTGCCAGCACGAAAACGGGACAGGGCTACGAGCAGTACTTC,CASTKTGQGYEQYF
TRBV20-1,NA,NA,TRBJ2-5,TGCAGTGGAAAGGCGAGGGGGGAGACCCAGTACTTC,CSGKARGETQYF
TRBV7-9,once,NA,TRBJ2-1,TGTGCCAGCAGCTCACCTGGTAGGAATGAGCAGTTCTTC,CASSSPGRNEQFF
TRBV2,NA,NA,TRBJ2-2,TGTGCCAGCAGTGCCCGGGAACGCACCGGGGAGCTGTTTTTT,CASSARERTGELFF
TRBV6-2/TRBV6-3,few,NA,TRBJ1-6,TGTGCCAGCAGTTACTCCGTGGGAGGTCCCCTCCACTTT,CASSYSVGGPLHF
TRBV28,NA,TRBD2,TRBJ2-7,TGTGCCAGCAGTTTAGGGTCAAGCGGGAGGAGCGAGCAGTACTTC,CASSLGSSGRSEQYF
TRBV28,NA,NA,TRBJ2-2,TGTGCCAGCAGTTTATACGGGAAATTGGTTGGCGGGGAGCTGTTTTTT,CASSLYGKLVGGELFF
TRBV7-3,NA,NA,TRBJ1-1,TGTGCCAGCAGCCCCCAGGGGCGACGGACTGAATCTTTCTTT,CASSPQGRRTESFF